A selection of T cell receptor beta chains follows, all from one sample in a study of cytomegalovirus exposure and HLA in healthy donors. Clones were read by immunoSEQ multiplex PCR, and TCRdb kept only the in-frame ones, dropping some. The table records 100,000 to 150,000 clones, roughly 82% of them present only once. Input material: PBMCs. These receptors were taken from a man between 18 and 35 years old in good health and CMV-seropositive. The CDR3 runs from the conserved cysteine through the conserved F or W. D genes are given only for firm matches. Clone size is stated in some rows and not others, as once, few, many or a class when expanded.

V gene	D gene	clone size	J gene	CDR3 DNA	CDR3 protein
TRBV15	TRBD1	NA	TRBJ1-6	TGTGCCACCAGCGGAGACAGGGTCTCCTATAATTCACCCCTCCACTTT	CATSGDRVSYNSPLHF
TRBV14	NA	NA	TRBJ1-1	TGTGCCAGCAGCCAAGATACAGGCTCGAGAGCTTTCTTT	CASSQDTGSRAFF
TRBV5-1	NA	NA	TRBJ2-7	TGCGCCAGCAGCTTCGGGGGATCCTACGAGCAGTACTTC	CASSFGGSYEQYF
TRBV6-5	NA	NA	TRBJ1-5	TGTGCCAGCATACTAGGACAGCCCAATCAGCCCCAGCATTTT	CASILGQPNQPQHF
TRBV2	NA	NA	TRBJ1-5	TGTGCCAGCAGTGAATGGTCAGGGCCAGGGGTTAGCAATCAGCCCCAGCATTTT	CASSEWSGPGVSNQPQHF
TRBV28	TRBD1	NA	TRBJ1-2	TGTGCCAGCAGCCGCCCGGACAGGTCGTCTAACTATGGCTACACCTTC	CASSRPDRSSNYGYTF
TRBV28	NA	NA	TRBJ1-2	TGTGCCAGCAGTTTTGGGGGGGACTATGGCTACACCTTC	CASSFGGDYGYTF
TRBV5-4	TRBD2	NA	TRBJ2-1	TGTGCCAGCAGCGGACTAGCGGGGGTTCGACACAATGAGCAGTTCTTC	CASSGLAGVRHNEQFF
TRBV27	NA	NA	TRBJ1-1	TGTGCCAGCAGTTTTTTGCTTCGGGGGAACACTGAAGCTTTCTTT	CASSFLLRGNTEAFF
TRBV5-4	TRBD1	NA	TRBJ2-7	TGTGCCAGCAGCTTAGGTACAGGGGGCTCCTACGAGCAGTACTTC	CASSLGTGGSYEQYF
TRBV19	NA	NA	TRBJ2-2	TGTGCCAGTAGGACAACCGGGGAGCTGTTTTTT	CASRTTGELFF
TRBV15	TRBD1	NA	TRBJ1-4	TGTGCCACCAGCAGAGATGGACAGGGGGGTGAAAAACTGTTTTTT	CATSRDGQGGEKLFF
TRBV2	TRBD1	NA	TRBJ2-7	TGTGCCAGCACTATTGACAGGGATGGCCACGAGCAGTACTTC	CASTIDRDGHEQYF
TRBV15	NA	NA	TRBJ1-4	TGTGCCACCAGCAGCCCAGTTGCAACTAATGAAAAACTGTTTTTT	CATSSPVATNEKLFF
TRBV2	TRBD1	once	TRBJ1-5	TGTGCCAGCAGTGAGGGACAGGGATTTTGGCAGCCCCAGCATTTT	CASSEGQGFWQPQHF
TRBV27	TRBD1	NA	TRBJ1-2	TGTGCCAGCAGTTTCCTTGGGACAGGGGGTGGCTACACCTTC	CASSFLGTGGGYTF
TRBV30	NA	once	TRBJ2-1	TGTGCCTGGATTAACAGAGGGGAGCAGTTCTTC	CAWINRGEQFF
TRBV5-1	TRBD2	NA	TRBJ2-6	TGCGCCAGCAGCGGGGGTGTCGGGGGGACCTCCTCTGGGGCCAACGGCCTGACTTTC	CASSGGVGGTSSGANGLTF